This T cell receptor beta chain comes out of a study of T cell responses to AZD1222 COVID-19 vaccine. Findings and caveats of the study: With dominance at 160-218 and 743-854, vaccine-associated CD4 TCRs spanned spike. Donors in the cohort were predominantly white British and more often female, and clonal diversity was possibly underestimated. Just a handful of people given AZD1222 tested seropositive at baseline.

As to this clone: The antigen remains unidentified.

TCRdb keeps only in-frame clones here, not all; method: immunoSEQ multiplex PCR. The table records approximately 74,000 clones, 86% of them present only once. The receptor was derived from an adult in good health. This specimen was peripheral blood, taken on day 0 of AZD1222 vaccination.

The CDR3 sequence is CASSLQVSGTEAFF. CDR3 bases: TGTGCCAGCAGTTTACAGGTTTCGGGCACTGAAGCTTTCTTT. The chain has TRBV28 and TRBJ1-1; no reliable D call. The CDR3 is made up of 14 amino acids. Germline V gene data show CDR1 as MDHEN and CDR2 as SYDVKM. The ends were cut back, 2 bases at V and 4 bases at J, with 11 bases in the middle.